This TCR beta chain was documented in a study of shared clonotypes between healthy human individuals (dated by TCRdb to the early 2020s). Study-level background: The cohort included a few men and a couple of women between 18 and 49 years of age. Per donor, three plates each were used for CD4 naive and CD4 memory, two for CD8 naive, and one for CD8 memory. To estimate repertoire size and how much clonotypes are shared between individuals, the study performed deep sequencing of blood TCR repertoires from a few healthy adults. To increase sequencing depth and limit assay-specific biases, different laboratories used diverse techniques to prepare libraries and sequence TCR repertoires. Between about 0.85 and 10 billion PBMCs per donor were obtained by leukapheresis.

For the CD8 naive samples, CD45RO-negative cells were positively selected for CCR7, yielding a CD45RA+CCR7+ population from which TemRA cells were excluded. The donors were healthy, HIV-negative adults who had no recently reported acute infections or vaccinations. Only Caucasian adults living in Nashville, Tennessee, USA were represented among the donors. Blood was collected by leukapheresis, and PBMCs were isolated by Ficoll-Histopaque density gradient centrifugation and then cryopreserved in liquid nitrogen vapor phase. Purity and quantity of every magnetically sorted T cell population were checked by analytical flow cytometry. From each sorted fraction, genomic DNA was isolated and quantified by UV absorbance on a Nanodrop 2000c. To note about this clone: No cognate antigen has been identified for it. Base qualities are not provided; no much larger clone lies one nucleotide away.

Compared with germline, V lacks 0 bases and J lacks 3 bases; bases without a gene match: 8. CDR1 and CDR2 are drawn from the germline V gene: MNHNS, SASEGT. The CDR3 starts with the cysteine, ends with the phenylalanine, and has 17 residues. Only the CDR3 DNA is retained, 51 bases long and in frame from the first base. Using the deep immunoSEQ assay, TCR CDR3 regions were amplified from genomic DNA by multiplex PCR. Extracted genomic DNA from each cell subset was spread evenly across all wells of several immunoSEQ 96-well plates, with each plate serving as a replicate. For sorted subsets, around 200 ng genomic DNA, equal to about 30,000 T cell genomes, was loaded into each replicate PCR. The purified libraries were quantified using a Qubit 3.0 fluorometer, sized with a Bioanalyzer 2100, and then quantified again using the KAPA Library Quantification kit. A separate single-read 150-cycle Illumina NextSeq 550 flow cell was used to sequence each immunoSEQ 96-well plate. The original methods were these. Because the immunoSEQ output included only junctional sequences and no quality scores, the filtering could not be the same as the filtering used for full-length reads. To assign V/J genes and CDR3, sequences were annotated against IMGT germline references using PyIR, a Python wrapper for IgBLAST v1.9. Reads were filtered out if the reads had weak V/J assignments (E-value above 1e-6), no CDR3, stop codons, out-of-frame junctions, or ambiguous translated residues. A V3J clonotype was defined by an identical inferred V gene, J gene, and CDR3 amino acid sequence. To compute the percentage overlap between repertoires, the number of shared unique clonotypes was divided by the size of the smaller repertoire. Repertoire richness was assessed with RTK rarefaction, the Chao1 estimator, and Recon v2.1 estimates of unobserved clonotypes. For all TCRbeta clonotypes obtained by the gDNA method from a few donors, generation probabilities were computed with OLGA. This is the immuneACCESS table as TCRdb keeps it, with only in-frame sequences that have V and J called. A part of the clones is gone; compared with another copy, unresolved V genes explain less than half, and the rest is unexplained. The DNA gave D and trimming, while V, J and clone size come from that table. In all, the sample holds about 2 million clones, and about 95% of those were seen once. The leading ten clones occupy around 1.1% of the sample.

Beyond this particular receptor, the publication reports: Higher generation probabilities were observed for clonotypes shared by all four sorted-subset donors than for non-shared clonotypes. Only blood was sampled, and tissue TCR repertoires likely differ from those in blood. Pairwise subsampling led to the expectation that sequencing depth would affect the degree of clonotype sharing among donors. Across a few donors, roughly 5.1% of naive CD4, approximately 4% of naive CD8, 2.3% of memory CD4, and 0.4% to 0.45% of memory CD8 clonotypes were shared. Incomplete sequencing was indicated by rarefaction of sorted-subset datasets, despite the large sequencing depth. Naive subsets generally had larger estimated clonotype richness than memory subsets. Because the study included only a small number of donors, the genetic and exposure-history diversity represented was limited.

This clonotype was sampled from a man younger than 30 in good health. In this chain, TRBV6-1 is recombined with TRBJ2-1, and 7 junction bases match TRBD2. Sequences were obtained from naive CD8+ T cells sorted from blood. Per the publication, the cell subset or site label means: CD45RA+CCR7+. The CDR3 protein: CASSEAPSGGIYNEQFF. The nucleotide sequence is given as TGTGCCAGCAGTGAAGCCCCTTCGGGAGGAATCTACAATGAGCAGTTCTTC.